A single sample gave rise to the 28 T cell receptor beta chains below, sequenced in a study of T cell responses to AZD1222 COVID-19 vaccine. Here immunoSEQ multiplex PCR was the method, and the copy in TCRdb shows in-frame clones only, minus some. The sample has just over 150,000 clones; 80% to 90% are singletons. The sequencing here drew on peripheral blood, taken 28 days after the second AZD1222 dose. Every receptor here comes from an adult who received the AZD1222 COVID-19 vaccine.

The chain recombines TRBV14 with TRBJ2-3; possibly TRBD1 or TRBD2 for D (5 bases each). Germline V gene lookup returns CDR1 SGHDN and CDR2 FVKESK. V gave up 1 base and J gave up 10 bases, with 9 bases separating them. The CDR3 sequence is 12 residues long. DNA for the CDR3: TGTGCCAGCAGCCAAGGAGGGGTGGCGCAGTATTTT. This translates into CASSQGGVAQYF.

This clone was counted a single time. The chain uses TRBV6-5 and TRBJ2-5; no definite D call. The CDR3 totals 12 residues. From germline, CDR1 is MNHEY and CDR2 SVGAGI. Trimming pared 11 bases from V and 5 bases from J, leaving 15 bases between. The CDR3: CASDLRQETQYF. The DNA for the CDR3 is TGTGCCTCAGACTTACGGCAGGAGACCCAGTACTTC.

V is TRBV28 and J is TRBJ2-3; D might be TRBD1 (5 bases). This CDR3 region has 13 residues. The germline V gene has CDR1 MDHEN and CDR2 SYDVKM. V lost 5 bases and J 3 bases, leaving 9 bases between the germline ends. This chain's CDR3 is CASSPPGTDTQYF. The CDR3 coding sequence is TGTGCCAGCAGTCCACCAGGGACAGATACGCAGTATTTT.

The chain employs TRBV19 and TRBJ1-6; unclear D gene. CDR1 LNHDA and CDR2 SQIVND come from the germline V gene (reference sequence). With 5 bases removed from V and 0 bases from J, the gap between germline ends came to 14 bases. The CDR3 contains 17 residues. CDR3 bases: TGTGCCAGTAGTCCCGGGCAGCGGAGCTCCTATAATTCACCCCTCCACTTT. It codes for CASSPGQRSSYNSPLHF.

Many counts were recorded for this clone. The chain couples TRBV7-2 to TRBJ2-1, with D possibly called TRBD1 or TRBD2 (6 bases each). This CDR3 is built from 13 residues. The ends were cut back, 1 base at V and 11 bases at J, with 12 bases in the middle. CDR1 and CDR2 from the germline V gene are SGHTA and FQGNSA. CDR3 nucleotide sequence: TGTGCCAGCAGCTTAGGGGGGGCACCTAAGCAGTTCTTC. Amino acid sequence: CASSLGGAPKQFF.

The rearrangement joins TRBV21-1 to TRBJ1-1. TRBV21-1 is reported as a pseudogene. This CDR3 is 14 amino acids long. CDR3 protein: CAIDKDSRNTEAFF. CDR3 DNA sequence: TGTGCCATCGACAAGGACTCCCGTAACACTGAAGCTTTCTTT.

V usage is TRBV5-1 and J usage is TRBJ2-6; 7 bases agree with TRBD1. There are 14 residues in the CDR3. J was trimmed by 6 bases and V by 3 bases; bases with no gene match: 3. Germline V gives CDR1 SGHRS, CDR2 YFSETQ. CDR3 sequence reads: CASSSTGVANVLTF. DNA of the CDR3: TGCGCCAGCAGCTCAACAGGGGTGGCCAACGTCCTGACTTTC.

The CDR3 loop is CASSLLGLAGVNEQFF. The CDR3 DNA sequence: TGTGCCAGCAGCCTCTTGGGACTAGCGGGAGTAAATGAGCAGTTCTTC. This sequence joins TRBV7-9 and TRBJ2-1, with 14 bases aligning to TRBD2. The CDR3 contains 16 residues. Unmatched junction bases numbered 7, after V lost 5 bases and J lost 7 bases. Germline CDR1 SEHNR, CDR2 FQNEAQ (reference sequence).

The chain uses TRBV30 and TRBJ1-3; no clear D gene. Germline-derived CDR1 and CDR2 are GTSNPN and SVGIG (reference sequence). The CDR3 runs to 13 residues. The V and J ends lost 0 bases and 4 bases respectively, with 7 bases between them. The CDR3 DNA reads TGTGCCTGGAGTGTAGGAGGGGGAAACACCATATATTTT. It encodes CAWSVGGGNTIYF.

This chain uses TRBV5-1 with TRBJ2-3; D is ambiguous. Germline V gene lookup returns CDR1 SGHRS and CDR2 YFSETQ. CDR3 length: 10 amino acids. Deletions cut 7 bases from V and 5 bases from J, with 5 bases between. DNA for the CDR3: TGCGCCAGCCCGCTAGATACGCAGTATTTT. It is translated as CASPLDTQYF.

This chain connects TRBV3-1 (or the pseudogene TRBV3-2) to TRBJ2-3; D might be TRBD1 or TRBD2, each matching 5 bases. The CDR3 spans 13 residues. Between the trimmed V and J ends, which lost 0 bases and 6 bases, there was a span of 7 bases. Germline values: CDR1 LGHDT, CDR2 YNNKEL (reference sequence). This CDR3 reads CASSQDRDDTQYF. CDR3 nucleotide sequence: TGTGCCAGCAGCCAAGACAGGGACGATACGCAGTATTTT.

The CDR3 reads CASSFYPGELFF. As DNA, the CDR3 is TGTGCCAGCAGTTTTTACCCCGGGGAGCTGTTTTTT. The V gene is TRBV27, the J gene TRBJ2-2; D is uncertain. V was clipped by 3 bases and J by 6 bases, with 5 bases between them. The CDR3 loop spans 12 amino acids. From germline, CDR1 is MNHEY and CDR2 SMNVEV (reference sequence).

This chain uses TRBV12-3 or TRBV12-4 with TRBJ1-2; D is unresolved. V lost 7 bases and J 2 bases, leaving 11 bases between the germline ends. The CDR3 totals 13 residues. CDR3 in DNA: TGTGCCAGCACCTCTGACGGAAACTATGGCTACACCTTC. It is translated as CASTSDGNYGYTF.

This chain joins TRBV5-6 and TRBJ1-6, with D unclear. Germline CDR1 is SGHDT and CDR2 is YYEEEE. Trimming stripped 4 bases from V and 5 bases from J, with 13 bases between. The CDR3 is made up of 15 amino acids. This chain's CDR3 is CASSPGLGDNSPLHF. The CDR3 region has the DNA TGTGCCAGCAGCCCAGGACTCGGGGATAATTCACCCCTCCACTTT.

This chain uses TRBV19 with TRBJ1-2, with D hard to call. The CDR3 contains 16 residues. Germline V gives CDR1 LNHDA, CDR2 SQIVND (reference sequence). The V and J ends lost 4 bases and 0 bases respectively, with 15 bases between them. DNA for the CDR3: TGTGCCAGTAGTACGTCCCCCTCCGCGGCTAACTATGGCTACACCTTC. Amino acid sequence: CASSTSPSAANYGYTF.

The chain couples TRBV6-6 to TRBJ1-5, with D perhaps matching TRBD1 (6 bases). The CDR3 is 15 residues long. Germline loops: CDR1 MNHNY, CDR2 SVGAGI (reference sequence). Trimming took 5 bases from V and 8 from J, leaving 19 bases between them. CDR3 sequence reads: CASSTRRGGSEPQHF. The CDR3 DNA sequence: TGTGCCAGCAGTACCCGGCGAGGGGGGAGTGAGCCCCAGCATTTT.

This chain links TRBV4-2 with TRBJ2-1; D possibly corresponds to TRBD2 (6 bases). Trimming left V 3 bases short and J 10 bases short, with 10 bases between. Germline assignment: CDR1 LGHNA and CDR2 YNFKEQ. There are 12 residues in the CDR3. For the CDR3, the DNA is TGTGCCAGCAGCCAGATTGGGGGGGAGCAGTTCTTC. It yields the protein CASSQIGGEQFF.

CDR3 nucleotides: TGTGCCAGCAGCAAAGTTGAAGGATCCGTCTATGGCTACACCTTC. Amino acid sequence: CASSKVEGSVYGYTF. The chain uses TRBV21-1 and TRBJ1-2. TRBV21-1 is shown as a pseudogene. This CDR3 region has 15 residues.

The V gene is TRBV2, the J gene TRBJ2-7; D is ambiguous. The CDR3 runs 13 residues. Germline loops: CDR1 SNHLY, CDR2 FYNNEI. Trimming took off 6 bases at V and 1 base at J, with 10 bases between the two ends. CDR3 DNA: TGTGCCAGCAGATGGGCAGGTTCCTACGAGCAGTACTTC. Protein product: CASRWAGSYEQYF.

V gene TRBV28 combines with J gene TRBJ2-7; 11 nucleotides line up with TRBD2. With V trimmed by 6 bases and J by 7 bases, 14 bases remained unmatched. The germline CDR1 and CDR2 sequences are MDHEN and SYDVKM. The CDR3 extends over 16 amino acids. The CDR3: CASSSIRASGRFEQYF. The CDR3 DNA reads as TGTGCCAGCAGCTCCATTCGGGCTAGCGGGAGGTTTGAGCAGTACTTC.

Here the CDR3 DNA reads TGTGCCAGCAGACAGGGGGATCGCACCGGGGAGCTGTTTTTT. It is translated as CASRQGDRTGELFF. The genes are TRBV28 and TRBJ2-2, with TRBD1 matching over 8 bases. Losses at the gene ends were 6 bases for V and 4 bases for J; bases not matched to a gene: 4. This CDR3 is 14 amino acids long. The V gene's germline CDR1 is MDHEN and CDR2 SYDVKM.

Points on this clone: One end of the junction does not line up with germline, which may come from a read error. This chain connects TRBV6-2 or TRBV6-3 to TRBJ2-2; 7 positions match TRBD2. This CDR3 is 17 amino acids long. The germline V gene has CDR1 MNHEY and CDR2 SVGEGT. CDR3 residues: CASSYPSGKSKTGELFF. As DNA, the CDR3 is TGTGCCAGCAGTTACCCAAGCGGGAAGTCGAAAACCGGGGAGCTGTTTTTT.

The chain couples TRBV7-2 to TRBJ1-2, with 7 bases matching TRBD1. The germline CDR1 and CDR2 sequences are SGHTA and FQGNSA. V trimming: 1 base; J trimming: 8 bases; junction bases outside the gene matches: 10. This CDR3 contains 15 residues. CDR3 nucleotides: TGTGCCAGCAGCTTAGGGAGCCGACAGGGCGGCGGCTACACCTTC. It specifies CASSLGSRQGGGYTF.

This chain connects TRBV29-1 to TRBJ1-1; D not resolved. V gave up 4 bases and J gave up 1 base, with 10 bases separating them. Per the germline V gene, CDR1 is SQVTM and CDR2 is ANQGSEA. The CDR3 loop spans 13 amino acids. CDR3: CSVVEGTNTEAFF. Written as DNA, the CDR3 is TGCAGCGTTGTCGAAGGCACGAACACTGAAGCTTTCTTT.

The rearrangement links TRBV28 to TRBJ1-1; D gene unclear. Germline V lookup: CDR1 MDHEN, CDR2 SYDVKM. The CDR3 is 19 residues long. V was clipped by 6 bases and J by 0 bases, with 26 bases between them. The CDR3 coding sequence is TGTGCCAGCAGACTTCAAAAAGGGAGAGTGGGCGAGGTGAACACTGAAGCTTTCTTT. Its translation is CASRLQKGRVGEVNTEAFF.

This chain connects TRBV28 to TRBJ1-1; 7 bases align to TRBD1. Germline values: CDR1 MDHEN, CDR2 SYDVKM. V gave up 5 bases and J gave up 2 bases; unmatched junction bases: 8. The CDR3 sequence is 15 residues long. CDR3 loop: CASSLNRGQNTEAFF. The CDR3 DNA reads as TGTGCCAGCAGTCTGAACAGGGGTCAAAACACTGAAGCTTTCTTT. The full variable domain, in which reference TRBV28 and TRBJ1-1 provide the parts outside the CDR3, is DVKVTQSSRYLVKRTGEKVFLECVQDMDHENMFWYRQDPGLGLRLIYFSYDVKMKEKGDIPEGYSVSREKKERFSLILESASTNQTSMYLCASSLNRGQNTEAFFGQGTRLTVV.

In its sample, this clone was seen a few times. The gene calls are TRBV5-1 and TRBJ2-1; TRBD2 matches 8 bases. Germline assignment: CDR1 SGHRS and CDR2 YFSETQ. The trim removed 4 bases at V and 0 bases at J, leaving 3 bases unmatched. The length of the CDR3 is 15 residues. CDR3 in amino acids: CASSTLAGSYNEQFF. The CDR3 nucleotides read TGCGCCAGCAGCACGCTAGCGGGCTCCTACAATGAGCAGTTCTTC.

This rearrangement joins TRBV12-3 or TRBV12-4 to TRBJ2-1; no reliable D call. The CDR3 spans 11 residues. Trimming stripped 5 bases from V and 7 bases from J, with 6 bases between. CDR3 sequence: CASSSLNEQFF. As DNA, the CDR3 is TGTGCCAGCAGTAGTCTGAATGAGCAGTTCTTC.